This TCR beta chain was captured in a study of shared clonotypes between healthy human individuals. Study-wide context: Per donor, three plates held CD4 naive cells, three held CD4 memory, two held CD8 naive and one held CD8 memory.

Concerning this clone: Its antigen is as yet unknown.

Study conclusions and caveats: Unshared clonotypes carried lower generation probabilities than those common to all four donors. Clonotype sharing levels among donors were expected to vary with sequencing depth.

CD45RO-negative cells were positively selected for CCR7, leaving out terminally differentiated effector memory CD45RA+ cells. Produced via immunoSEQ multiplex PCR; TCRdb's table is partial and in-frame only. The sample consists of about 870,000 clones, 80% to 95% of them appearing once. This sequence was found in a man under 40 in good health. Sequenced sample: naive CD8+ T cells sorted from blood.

CDR3 sequence reads: CSVVTAADRPDTQYF. Written as DNA, the CDR3 is TGCAGCGTTGTCACGGCTGCTGATAGACCAGATACGCAGTATTTT. The chain links TRBV29-1 to TRBJ2-3; no clear D gene. Trimming pared 4 bases from V and 4 bases from J, leaving 18 bases between. Germline values: CDR1 SQVTM, CDR2 ANQGSEA. The CDR3 runs to 15 residues.